Below, 27 T cell receptor beta chains from the same sample are listed, as sequenced in a study of T cell changes during pregnancy in multiple sclerosis. The data were produced by immunoSEQ multiplex PCR, yet TCRdb's version contains in-frame clones alone and is incomplete. The data contain around 59,000 clones, roughly 92% of them singletons. Specimen: peripheral blood, collected in the first trimester of pregnancy. The receptors were gathered from a female donor with multiple sclerosis, enrolled in a pregnancy study.

The genes are TRBV25-1 and TRBJ1-4; 10 nucleotides match TRBD1. The CDR3 consists of 16 residues. V dropped 8 bases and J dropped 4; count of bases not matched to a gene: 10. Looked up from germline, CDR1 is MGHDK and CDR2 is SYGVNS. The CDR3 region has the DNA TGTGCCAGCGGGGGCCGGGACAGGGGCTTTAATGAAAAACTGTTTTTT. This encodes CASGGRDRGFNEKLFF. Full variable domain (remainder filled in from reference TRBV25-1 and TRBJ1-4): EADIYQTPRYLVIGTGKKITLECSQTMGHDKMYWYQQDPGMELHLIHYSYGVNSTEKGDLSSESTVSRIRTEHFPLTLESARPSHTSQYLCASGGRDRGFNEKLFFGSGTQLSVL.

A few counts support this clone. This chain connects TRBV7-2 to TRBJ2-7; the match to TRBD2 covers 13 bases. The CDR3 consists of 17 residues. V dropped 5 bases and J dropped 1; count of bases not matched to a gene: 8. The germline V gene encodes CDR1 SGHTA and CDR2 FQGNSA. CDR3 bases: TGTGCCAGCAGCCTCACTAGCGGGGGGGCCGCGTCCTACGAGCAGTACTTC. Translation: CASSLTSGGAASYEQYF.

This chain links TRBV6-5 with TRBJ2-3, with a weak D call TRBD2 (5 bases). Trimming removed 8 bases at V and 6 bases at J, with 15 bases between. The CDR3 sequence is 13 residues long. Germline CDR1 reads MNHEY; CDR2 reads SVGAGI. The CDR3 nucleotides are TGTGCCAGCCAACTCATGGGAGCTGATACGCAGTATTTT. Its translation: CASQLMGADTQYF.

V gene TRBV27 combines with J gene TRBJ2-3; D ambiguous. Germline assignment: CDR1 MNHEY and CDR2 SMNVEV (reference sequence). The CDR3 spans 11 residues. V shed 4 bases and J shed 5 bases, with 4 bases lying between them. Written as DNA, the CDR3 is TGTGCCAGCAGTTCCGGAGATACGCAGTATTTT. Translated: CASSSGDTQYF.

The chain combines TRBV18 with TRBJ2-3; the match to TRBD1 covers 11 bases. Germline loops: CDR1 KGHSH, CDR2 LQKENI. V gave up 4 bases and J gave up 3 bases; unmatched junction bases: 6. CDR3 size: 16 residues. The CDR3 DNA reads as TGTGCCAGCTCACGAGGGACAGGGGGTAGGACAGATACGCAGTATTTT. It is translated as CASSRGTGGRTDTQYF.

This rearrangement joins TRBV10-3 to TRBJ1-2; TRBD1 aligns across 9 bases. This CDR3 is 12 amino acids long. V lost 5 bases and J lost 7; bases outside the gene matches: 2. Looked up from germline, CDR1 is ENHRY and CDR2 is SYGVKD. In DNA, the CDR3 is TGTGCCATCAGTTCGACAGGGGGTGGCTACACCTTC. This translates into CAISSTGGGYTF.

This clone was recorded once. This chain uses TRBV28 with TRBJ2-4; TRBD2 is a possible D gene (6 bases). Deletions cut 3 bases from V and 10 bases from J, with 10 bases between. CDR3 length equals 12 residues. Per germline, CDR1 MDHEN and CDR2 SYDVKM. The CDR3, as DNA: TGTGCCAGCAGTTTGCGACTAGGGATTCAGTACTTC. This encodes CASSLRLGIQYF.

This rearrangement joins TRBV4-3 to TRBJ2-3; D uncertain. Germline-derived CDR1 and CDR2 are LGHNA and YSLEER. The CDR3 spans 15 residues. Trimming stripped 4 bases from V and 14 bases from J, with 25 bases between. The DNA for the CDR3 is TGCGCCAGCAGCCTTGCCCTCGGCGGCATGCAGATCTGGTATTTT. Translation gives CASSLALGGMQIWYF.

The rearrangement uses TRBV7-2 and TRBJ2-1; D remains unclear. Between the trimmed V and J ends, which lost 5 bases and 10 bases, there was a span of 9 bases. CDR3 length: 11 residues. CDR1 is SGHTA and CDR2 is FQGNSA in the germline V gene. The CDR3 here is CASSPAREQFF. As DNA, the CDR3 is TGTGCCAGCAGCCCCGCCCGGGAGCAGTTCTTC.

V and J are TRBV2 and TRBJ1-2; 8 bases match TRBD1. The CDR3 runs to 14 residues. J was trimmed by 7 bases and V by 6 bases; bases with no gene match: 10. Germline loops: CDR1 SNHLY, CDR2 FYNNEI. The CDR3 protein is CASRSGQGVGGYTF. The CDR3 DNA reads as TGTGCCAGCAGAAGCGGACAGGGAGTAGGTGGCTACACCTTC.

This rearrangement joins TRBV19 to TRBJ2-6; 7 nucleotides line up with TRBD1. Germline-derived CDR1 and CDR2 are LNHDA and SQIVND (reference sequence). This CDR3 is 17 amino acids long. The junction had 7 bases not matched to a gene; V was cut back by 5 bases and J by 0 bases. CDR3 sequence reads: CASSSTGLGSGANVLTF. The CDR3 bases are TGTGCCAGTAGTTCGACAGGGTTGGGCTCTGGGGCCAACGTCCTGACTTTC.

The chain has TRBV18 and TRBJ2-7; D unclear. The CDR3 loop spans 11 amino acids. V gave up 2 bases and J gave up 4 bases, with 3 bases separating them. In germline, CDR1 is KGHSH, CDR2 LQKENI. As DNA, the CDR3 is TGTGCCAGCTCACCAGAGTACGAGCAGTACTTC. Translation gives CASSPEYEQYF.

V is TRBV19 and J is TRBJ1-2, with 10 nucleotides matching TRBD1. Germline loops: CDR1 LNHDA, CDR2 SQIVND (reference sequence). V dropped 5 bases and J dropped 0; count of bases not matched to a gene: 9. CDR3 length: 17 amino acids. CDR3 sequence (DNA): TGTGCCAGTAGTGTGGGACAGGGGCCGGGAGCTAACTATGGCTACACCTTC. Its translation is CASSVGQGPGANYGYTF. The full variable domain, its missing parts supplied by reference TRBV19 and TRBJ1-2, is DGGITQSPKYLFRKEGQNVTLSCEQNLNHDAMYWYRQDPGQGLRLIYYSQIVNDFQKGDIAEGYSVSREKKESFPLTVTSAQKNPTAFYLCASSVGQGPGANYGYTFGSGTRLTVV.

The genes are TRBV5-5 and TRBJ1-2, with unresolved D. CDR3 length equals 12 residues. From germline, CDR1 is SGHKS and CDR2 YYEKEE (reference sequence). The V end lost 0 bases, the J end lost 8 bases, and 8 bases lay between the germline ends. The CDR3 nucleotides read TGTGCCAGCAGCTTGGAGGGAGGAGGCTACACCTTC. Translating gives CASSLEGGGYTF.

The rearrangement joins TRBV25-1 to TRBJ2-5; 9 bases are shared with TRBD1. V gave up 3 bases and J gave up 5 bases; unmatched junction bases: 10. There are 16 residues in the CDR3. From germline, CDR1 is MGHDK and CDR2 SYGVNS. The CDR3 loop reads CASSDPIQGARETQYF. In DNA form, the CDR3 reads TGTGCCAGCAGTGATCCCATACAGGGGGCGAGGGAGACCCAGTACTTC. The full variable domain, its missing parts supplied by reference TRBV25-1 and TRBJ2-5, is EADIYQTPRYLVIGTGKKITLECSQTMGHDKMYWYQQDPGMELHLIHYSYGVNSTEKGDLSSESTVSRIRTEHFPLTLESARPSHTSQYLCASSDPIQGARETQYFGPGTRLLVL.

CDR3 sequence (DNA): TGTGCCAGCAGTGCTGGGACAGGAGGGGAGGGTGGGGAAAAACTGTTTTTT. This encodes CASSAGTGGEGGEKLFF. The chain is built from TRBV27 and TRBJ1-4; 8 bases line up with TRBD1. Germline values: CDR1 MNHEY, CDR2 SMNVEV (reference sequence). The V gene end was trimmed by 5 bases and the J gene end by 8 bases; junction bases not matched to a gene: 16. This CDR3 is 17 amino acids long. The variable domain in full, completed from reference TRBV27 and TRBJ1-4, reads EAQVTQNPRYLITVTGKKLTVTCSQNMNHEYMSWYRQDPGLGLRQIYYSMNVEVTDKGDVPEGYKVSRKEKRNFPLILESPSPNQTSLYFCASSAGTGGEGGEKLFFGSGTQLSVL.

This clone has just one count. At the DNA level, this CDR3 is encoded by other sequences in the same sample as well. V and J are TRBV10-3 and TRBJ2-5; 9 nucleotides agree with TRBD2. Looked up from germline, CDR1 is ENHRY and CDR2 is SYGVKD. The CDR3 contains 14 residues. V was clipped by 3 bases and J by 2 bases; unmatched bases: 1. The CDR3 reads CAISDSGGQETQYF. The CDR3 region has the DNA TGTGCCATCAGTGATAGCGGGGGTCAAGAGACCCAGTACTTC.

V usage is TRBV7-2 and J usage is TRBJ2-3; D perhaps matches TRBD1 (7 bases). Trimming left V 2 bases short and J 5 bases short, with 17 bases between. Germline loops: CDR1 SGHTA, CDR2 FQGNSA. This CDR3 region has 16 residues. The CDR3 region is CASSLRSGGSRDTQYF. The CDR3 nucleotides read TGTGCCAGCAGCTTACGCTCAGGGGGGTCCAGAGATACGCAGTATTTT.

This chain connects TRBV6-5 to TRBJ2-2, with D maybe TRBD1 (6 bases). The V end was cut by 1 base, the J end by 1 base, with 10 bases between. Germline assignment: CDR1 MNHEY and CDR2 SVGAGI. The CDR3 consists of 16 residues. CDR3 DNA sequence: TGTGCCAGCAGTTACTATCCCAGGGGGAACACCGGGGAGCTGTTTTTT. Translation: CASSYYPRGNTGELFF.

V gene TRBV19 combines with J gene TRBJ2-7; D is ambiguous. V shed 4 bases and J shed 0 bases, with 13 bases lying between them. From germline, CDR1 is LNHDA and CDR2 SQIVND (reference sequence). The CDR3 loop spans 15 amino acids. The CDR3: CASSTSFGSSYEQYF. In DNA, the CDR3 is TGTGCCAGTAGTACGTCTTTTGGCAGCTCCTACGAGCAGTACTTC.

The CDR3 sequence is CASSWSGDTEAFF. The CDR3 nucleotides read TGTGCCAGTAGTTGGTCGGGGGACACTGAAGCTTTCTTT. The gene calls are TRBV19 and TRBJ1-1; a weak D match, TRBD1 (5 bases). Trimming cost V 5 bases and J 3 bases, with 10 bases left between them. Germline CDR1 and CDR2: LNHDA and SQIVND (reference sequence). This CDR3 region has 13 residues.

The rearrangement joins TRBV5-8 to TRBJ1-2; D is perhaps TRBD1 (5 bases). Germline V CDR1 and CDR2: SGHTS, YDEGEE. Trimming left V 4 bases short and J 8 bases short, with 15 bases between. This CDR3 spans 13 amino acids. The CDR3: CASSPAQEGGYTF. The CDR3 region has the DNA TGTGCCAGCAGCCCAGCACAGGAGGGCGGCTACACCTTC.

The chain links TRBV18 to TRBJ2-7; no clear D. Germline V CDR1 and CDR2: KGHSH, LQKENI. CDR3 length equals 13 residues. V lost 4 bases to trimming and J lost 2 bases, with 9 bases between them. As DNA, the CDR3 is TGTGCCAGCTCACGGGCAGGTACCTACGAGCAGTACTTC. This translates into CASSRAGTYEQYF. The whole variable domain, remainder taken from reference TRBV18 and TRBJ2-7, is NAGVMQNPRHLVRRRGQEARLRCSPMKGHSHVYWYRQLPEEGLKFMVYLQKENIIDESGMPKERFSAEFPKEGPSILRIQQVVRGDSAAYFCASSRAGTYEQYFGPGTRLTVT.

This rearrangement joins TRBV7-3 to TRBJ2-3; 8 bases line up with TRBD2. J gave up 7 bases and V 4 bases, and 19 bases lay outside the gene matches. The CDR3 totals 18 residues. The germline CDR1 and CDR2 sequences are SGHTA and FQGTGA. Here the CDR3 DNA reads TGTGCCAGCAGCTCCCCCTCAGGGGAGGCGGGGGGACTGAATACGCAGTATTTT. This translates into CASSSPSGEAGGLNTQYF.

V is TRBV5-1 and J is TRBJ1-2; 7 bases align to TRBD1. The length of the CDR3 is 14 residues. The germline V gene encodes CDR1 SGHRS and CDR2 YFSETQ. The V segment lost 3 bases and the J segment 3 bases; nucleotides outside the gene matches: 5. CDR3 sequence reads: CASSSGGPDYGYTF. CDR3 DNA: TGCGCCAGCAGCTCAGGGGGGCCAGACTATGGCTACACCTTC.

This clone turned up a few times. V gene TRBV19 combines with J gene TRBJ2-3; 7 bases agree with TRBD2. The CDR3 is made up of 18 amino acids. Germline CDR1 LNHDA, CDR2 SQIVND (reference sequence). After removal of 4 bases from V and 4 bases from J, the junction contained 17 bases not matched to a gene. The CDR3 here is CASSTTITLAGDADTQYF. In nucleotides, the CDR3 is TGTGCCAGTAGTACCACCATCACTCTGGCGGGGGATGCAGATACGCAGTATTTT.

Here the CDR3 reads CASSLSGTGEYGKLFF. The CDR3 DNA follows: TGTGCCAGCAGTTTATCTGGGACAGGGGAATATGGAAAACTGTTTTTT. This sequence joins TRBV28 and TRBJ1-4, with 10 nucleotides matching TRBD1. The CDR3 runs 16 residues. The V gene's germline CDR1 is MDHEN and CDR2 SYDVKM. J lost 10 bases, V lost 1 base, and 9 bases had no gene match. Looking up the rest from reference TRBV28 and TRBJ1-4 gives the full variable domain: DVKVTQSSRYLVKRTGEKVFLECVQDMDHENMFWYRQDPGLGLRLIYFSYDVKMKEKGDIPEGYSVSREKKERFSLILESASTNQTSMYLCASSLSGTGEYGKLFFGSGTQLSVL.